Sequencing of this T cell receptor beta chain was carried out in a study of blood T cells in healthy people across ages. Study observations and caveats: Higher diversity and more naive CD4+ cells were features of long-lived donors, compared to aged donors. Estimates of total diversity, which came from one million sequenced T cells, were considered to be underestimates. It was not possible, with unsorted PBMCs, to conclusively compare naive and antigen-experienced cells.

Together with a sample-barcoded 5' primer, a J-beta primer mix was included in a second PCR lasting about 6 to 11 cycles. A tag from a template-switch adaptor with 12 random nucleotides marked each cDNA molecule. TCRdb reprocessed the 5' RACE reads with MiXCR, giving one entry per CDR3 protein. In the table there are 1.6 million or so distinct CDR3 sequences, about 31% of which are singletons. The germline V gene encodes CDR1 SGHTA and CDR2 FQGTGA. This CDR3 has 15 amino acids. V lost 5 bases to trimming and J lost 0 bases; unmatched junction nucleotides: 7. This clonotype occurred a few times. The antigen is not known.

The chain carries TRBV7-3 and TRBJ2-7; 7 bases line up with TRBD2. The receptor was derived from a woman aged 30 to 39 in good health. Sequenced sample: blood. CDR3 protein: CASSVMAGDSYEQYF. CDR3 DNA: TGTGCCAGCAGCGTAATGGCGGGGGACTCCTACGAGCAGTACTTC.